This T cell receptor beta chain was sequenced in a study of T cell therapy after organ transplantation. Study-wide background: Of about ten patients, eight responded clinically and two did not.

The germline V gene has CDR1 GTSNPN and CDR2 SVGIG (reference sequence). The CDR3 sequence is 14 residues long. Losses at the gene ends were 8 bases for V and 9 bases for J; bases not matched to a gene: 10. A word on this clone: Its antigen is not known.

TCRdb keeps only in-frame clones here, not all; method: immunoSEQ multiplex PCR. The data hold about 48,000 clones, with about 94% observed a single time. This receptor was identified in a human patient who had received a solid organ transplant and had CMV disease. V usage is TRBV30 and J usage is TRBJ2-1; TRBD2 matches 13 bases. The sample was CD8+ T cells from blood, taken before autologous CMV-specific T cell therapy. CDR3 sequence reads: CANDGLAGAGEQFF. CDR3 DNA: TGTGCCAACGACGGACTAGCGGGGGCGGGTGAGCAGTTCTTC.